This T cell receptor (beta chain) appears in the sequencing data of a study of regulatory T cells in long-lasting Graves disease. This clonotype was detected a few times. To make TCR beta libraries, researchers used iRepertoire HTBI primers and Arm-PCR of CDR3 regions. Via MiXCR, TCRdb re-called the multiplex PCR reads, giving one row per CDR3 protein. The sample records hundreds of thousands of distinct CDR3 sequences, 15% to 20% being singletons. Time point noted: newly diagnosed GD, antithyroid drugs for less than 3 months. The TCR library was made from RNA extracted from PBMCs. The same sample was also used in a study of T cells in Graves' hyperthyroidism and ophthalmopathy. This second study says: A first-round RT-PCR of the TCR CDR3 used the HTBI primer set. Appearing also in blood were most of the thyroid clonotypes expanded above 0.001.

This TCR derives from a woman aged 35-65 years with Graves disease. The sequenced sample was peripheral blood mononuclear cells (PBMCs), obtained at new diagnosis, from a patient treated with antithyroid drugs.

The CDR3 region has the DNA TGTGCCAGCAGCTTCCTAGAACAGGGGAGCGGAACTGAAGCTTTCTTT. Amino acids: CASSFLEQGSGTEAFF. The chain is built from TRBV7-2 and TRBJ1-1; TRBD1 matches at 7 bases. The CDR3 covers 16 residues. Trimming cost V 3 bases and J 5 bases; bases outside gene matches: 12. The germline CDR1 and CDR2 sequences are SGHTA and FQGNSA.